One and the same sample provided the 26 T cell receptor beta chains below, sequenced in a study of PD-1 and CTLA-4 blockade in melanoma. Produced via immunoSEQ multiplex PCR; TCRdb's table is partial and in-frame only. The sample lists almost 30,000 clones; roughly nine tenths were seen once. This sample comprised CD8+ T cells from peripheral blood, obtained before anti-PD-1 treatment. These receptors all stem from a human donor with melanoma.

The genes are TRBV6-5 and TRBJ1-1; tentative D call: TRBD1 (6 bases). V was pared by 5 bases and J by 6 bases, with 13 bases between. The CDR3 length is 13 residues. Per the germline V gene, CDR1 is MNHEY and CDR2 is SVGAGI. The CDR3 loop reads CASSPGGGSEAFF. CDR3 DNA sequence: TGTGCCAGCAGTCCGGGGGGGGGCTCTGAAGCTTTCTTT.

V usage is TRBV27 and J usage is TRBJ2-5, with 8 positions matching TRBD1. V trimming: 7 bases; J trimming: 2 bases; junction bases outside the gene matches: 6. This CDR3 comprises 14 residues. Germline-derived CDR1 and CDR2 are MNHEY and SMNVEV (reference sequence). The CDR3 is CASTDGQGQETQYF. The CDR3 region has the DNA TGTGCCAGCACCGACGGACAGGGTCAAGAGACCCAGTACTTC.

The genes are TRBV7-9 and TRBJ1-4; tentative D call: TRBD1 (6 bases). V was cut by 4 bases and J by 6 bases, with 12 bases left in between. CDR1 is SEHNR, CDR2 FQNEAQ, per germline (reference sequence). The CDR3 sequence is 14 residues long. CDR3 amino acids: CASSSDSVDEKLFF. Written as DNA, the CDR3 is TGTGCCAGCAGCTCGGACAGCGTGGATGAAAAACTGTTTTTT.

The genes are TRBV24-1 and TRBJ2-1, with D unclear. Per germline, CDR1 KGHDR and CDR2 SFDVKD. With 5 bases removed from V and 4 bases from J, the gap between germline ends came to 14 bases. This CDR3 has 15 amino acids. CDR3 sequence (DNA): TGTGCCACCAGTGCCGGTTCTGAGACGTACAATGAGCAGTTCTTC. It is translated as CATSAGSETYNEQFF.

The CDR3 bases are TGCGCCAGCAGCCAAGATATCAGGGAATCCGGAAACACCATATATTTT. It translates to CASSQDIRESGNTIYF. The chain employs TRBV4-1 and TRBJ1-3, with D maybe TRBD1 (5 bases). The CDR3 covers 16 residues. CDR1 and CDR2 (germline): MGHRA, YSYEKL. With 0 bases removed from V and 4 bases from J, the gap between germline ends came to 13 bases.

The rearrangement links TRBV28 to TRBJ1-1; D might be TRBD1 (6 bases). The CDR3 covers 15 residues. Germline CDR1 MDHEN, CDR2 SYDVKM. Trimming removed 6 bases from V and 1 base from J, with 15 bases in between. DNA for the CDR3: TGTGCCAGCAGCCCGACAGGAAGGTGGAACACTGAAGCTTTCTTT. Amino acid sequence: CASSPTGRWNTEAFF.

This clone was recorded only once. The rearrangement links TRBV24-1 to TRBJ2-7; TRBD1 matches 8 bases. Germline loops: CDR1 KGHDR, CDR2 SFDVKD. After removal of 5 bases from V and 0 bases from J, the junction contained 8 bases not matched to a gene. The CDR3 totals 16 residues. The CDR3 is CATSGTGTGDSYEQYF. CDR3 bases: TGTGCCACCAGTGGCACCGGGACAGGTGACTCCTACGAGCAGTACTTC.

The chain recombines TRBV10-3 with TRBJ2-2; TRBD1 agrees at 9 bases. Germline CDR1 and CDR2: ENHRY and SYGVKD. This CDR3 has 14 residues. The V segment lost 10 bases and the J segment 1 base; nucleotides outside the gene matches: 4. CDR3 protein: CATGTGKNTGELFF. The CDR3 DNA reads TGTGCCACCGGGACAGGGAAGAACACCGGGGAGCTGTTTTTT.

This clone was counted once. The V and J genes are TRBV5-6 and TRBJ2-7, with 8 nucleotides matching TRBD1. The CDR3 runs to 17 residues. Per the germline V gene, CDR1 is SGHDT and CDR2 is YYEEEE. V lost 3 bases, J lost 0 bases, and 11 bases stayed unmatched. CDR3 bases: TGTGCCAGCAGCTATCCTTTAAGGGACAGGAGCTCCTACGAGCAGTACTTC. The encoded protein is CASSYPLRDRSSYEQYF.

CDR3 in DNA: TGTGCCAGCCAAGACGGACAGGGGGCATGGGAGACCCAGTACTTC. Its protein is CASQDGQGAWETQYF. This chain uses TRBV7-9 with TRBJ2-5; TRBD1 aligns across 11 bases. The CDR3 totals 15 residues. With V trimmed by 8 bases and J by 5 bases, 10 bases remained unmatched. Germline CDR1 SEHNR, CDR2 FQNEAQ (reference sequence).

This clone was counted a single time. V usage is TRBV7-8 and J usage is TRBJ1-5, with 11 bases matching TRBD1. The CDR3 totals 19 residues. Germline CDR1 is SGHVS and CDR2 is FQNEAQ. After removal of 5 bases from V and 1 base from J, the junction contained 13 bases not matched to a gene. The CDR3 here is CASSIGQGAIIWSNQPQHF. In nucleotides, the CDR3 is TGTGCCAGCAGCATAGGACAGGGGGCGATAATATGGAGCAATCAGCCCCAGCATTTT.

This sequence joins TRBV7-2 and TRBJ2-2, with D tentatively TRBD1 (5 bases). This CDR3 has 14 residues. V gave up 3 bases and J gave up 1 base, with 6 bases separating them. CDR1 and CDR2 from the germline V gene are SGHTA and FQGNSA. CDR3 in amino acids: CASSLGLNTGELFF. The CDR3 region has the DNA TGTGCCAGCAGCTTGGGGCTGAACACCGGGGAGCTGTTTTTT.

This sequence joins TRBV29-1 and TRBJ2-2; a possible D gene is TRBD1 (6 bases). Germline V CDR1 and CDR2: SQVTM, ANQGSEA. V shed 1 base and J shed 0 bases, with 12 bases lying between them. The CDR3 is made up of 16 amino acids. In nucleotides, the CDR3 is TGCAGCGTTGAAGGTGGGGACACCTCGAACACCGGGGAGCTGTTTTTT. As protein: CSVEGGDTSNTGELFF.

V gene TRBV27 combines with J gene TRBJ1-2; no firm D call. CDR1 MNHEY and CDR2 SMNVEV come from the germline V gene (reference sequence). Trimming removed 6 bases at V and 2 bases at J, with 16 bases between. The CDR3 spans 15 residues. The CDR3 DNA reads TGTGCCAGCAGCCCCCGGGGAGGGCAGAACTATGGCTACACCTTC. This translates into CASSPRGGQNYGYTF.

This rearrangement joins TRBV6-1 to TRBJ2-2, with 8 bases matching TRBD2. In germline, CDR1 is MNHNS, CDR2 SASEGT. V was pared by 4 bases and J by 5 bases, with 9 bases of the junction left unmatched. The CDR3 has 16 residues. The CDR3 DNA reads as TGTGCCAGCAGTGTGTACGGGGGGGCAGGAACCGGGGAGCTGTTTTTT. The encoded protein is CASSVYGGAGTGELFF.

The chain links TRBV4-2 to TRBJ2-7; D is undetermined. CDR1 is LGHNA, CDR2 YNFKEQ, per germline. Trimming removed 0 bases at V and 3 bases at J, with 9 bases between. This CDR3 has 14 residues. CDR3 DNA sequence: TGTGCCAGCAGCCAAGATGAGCACCTCTACGAGCAGTACTTC. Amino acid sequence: CASSQDEHLYEQYF.

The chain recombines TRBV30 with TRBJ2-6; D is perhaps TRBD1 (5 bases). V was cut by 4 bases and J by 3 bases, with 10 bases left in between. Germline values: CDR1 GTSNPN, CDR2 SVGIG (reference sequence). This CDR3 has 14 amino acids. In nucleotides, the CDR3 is TGTGCCTGGACCCAGGGATTTGGGGCCAACGTCCTGACTTTC. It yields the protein CAWTQGFGANVLTF.

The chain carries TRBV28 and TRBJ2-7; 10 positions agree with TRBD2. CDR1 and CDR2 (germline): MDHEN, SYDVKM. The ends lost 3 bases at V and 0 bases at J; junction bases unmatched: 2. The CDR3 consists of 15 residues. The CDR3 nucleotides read TGTGCCAGCAGTTTCTCTAGCGGGAGCTCCTACGAGCAGTACTTC. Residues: CASSFSSGSSYEQYF.

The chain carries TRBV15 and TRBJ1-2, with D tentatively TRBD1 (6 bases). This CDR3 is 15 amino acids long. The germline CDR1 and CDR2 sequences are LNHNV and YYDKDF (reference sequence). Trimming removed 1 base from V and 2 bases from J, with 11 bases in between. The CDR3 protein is CATSRGGAGNYGYTF. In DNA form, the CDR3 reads TGTGCCACCAGCAGAGGGGGGGCGGGGAACTATGGCTACACCTTC.

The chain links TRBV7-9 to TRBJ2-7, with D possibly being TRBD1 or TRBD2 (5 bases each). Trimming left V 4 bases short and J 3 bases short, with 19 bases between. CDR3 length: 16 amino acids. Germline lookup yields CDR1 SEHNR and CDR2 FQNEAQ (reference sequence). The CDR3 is CASSSPRGWINYEQYF. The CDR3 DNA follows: TGTGCCAGCAGCTCCCCCCGGGGCTGGATAAACTACGAGCAGTACTTC.

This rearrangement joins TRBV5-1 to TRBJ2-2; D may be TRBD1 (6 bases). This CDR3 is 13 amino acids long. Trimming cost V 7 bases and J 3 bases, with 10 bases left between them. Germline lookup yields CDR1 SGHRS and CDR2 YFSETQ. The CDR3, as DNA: TGCGCCAGCCTTCCAGGGGACACCGGGGAGCTGTTTTTT. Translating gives CASLPGDTGELFF.

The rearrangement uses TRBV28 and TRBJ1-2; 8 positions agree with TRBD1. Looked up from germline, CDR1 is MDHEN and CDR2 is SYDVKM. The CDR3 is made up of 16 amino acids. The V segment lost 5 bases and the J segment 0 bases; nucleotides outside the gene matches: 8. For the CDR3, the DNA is TGTGCCAGCAGTCCTTCGACAGGGGAGACTAACTATGGCTACACCTTC. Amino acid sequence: CASSPSTGETNYGYTF.

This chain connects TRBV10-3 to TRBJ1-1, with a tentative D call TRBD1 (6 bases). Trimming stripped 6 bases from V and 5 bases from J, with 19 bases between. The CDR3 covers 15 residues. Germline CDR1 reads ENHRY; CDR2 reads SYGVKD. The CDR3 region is CAIRRGDQERTEAFF. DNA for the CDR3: TGTGCCATCAGGAGGGGGGATCAAGAGCGAACTGAAGCTTTCTTT.

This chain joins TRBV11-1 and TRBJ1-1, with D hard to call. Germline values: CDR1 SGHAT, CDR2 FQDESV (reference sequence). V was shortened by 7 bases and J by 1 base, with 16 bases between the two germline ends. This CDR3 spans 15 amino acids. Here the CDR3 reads CASTPLSLGNTEAFF. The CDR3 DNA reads TGTGCCAGCACGCCACTATCGTTGGGGAACACTGAAGCTTTCTTT.

As DNA, the CDR3 is TGTGCCAGCACCTACGTGGGGACCGAGCAGTACTTC. Translation: CASTYVGTEQYF. This chain uses TRBV5-5 with TRBJ2-7; D might be TRBD1 or TRBD2, each matching 5 bases. This CDR3 has 12 amino acids. Germline assignment: CDR1 SGHKS and CDR2 YYEKEE (reference sequence). The V end was cut by 6 bases, the J end by 6 bases, with 13 bases between.

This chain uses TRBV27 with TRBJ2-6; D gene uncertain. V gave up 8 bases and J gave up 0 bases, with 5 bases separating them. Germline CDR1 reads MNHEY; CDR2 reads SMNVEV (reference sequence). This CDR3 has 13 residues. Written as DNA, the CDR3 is TGTGCCAGCCAAAGCTCTGGGGCCAACGTCCTGACTTTC. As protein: CASQSSGANVLTF. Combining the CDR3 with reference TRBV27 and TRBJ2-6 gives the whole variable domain EAQVTQNPRYLITVTGKKLTVTCSQNMNHEYMSWYRQDPGLGLRQIYYSMNVEVTDKGDVPEGYKVSRKEKRNFPLILESPSPNQTSLYFCASQSSGANVLTFGAGSRLTVL.